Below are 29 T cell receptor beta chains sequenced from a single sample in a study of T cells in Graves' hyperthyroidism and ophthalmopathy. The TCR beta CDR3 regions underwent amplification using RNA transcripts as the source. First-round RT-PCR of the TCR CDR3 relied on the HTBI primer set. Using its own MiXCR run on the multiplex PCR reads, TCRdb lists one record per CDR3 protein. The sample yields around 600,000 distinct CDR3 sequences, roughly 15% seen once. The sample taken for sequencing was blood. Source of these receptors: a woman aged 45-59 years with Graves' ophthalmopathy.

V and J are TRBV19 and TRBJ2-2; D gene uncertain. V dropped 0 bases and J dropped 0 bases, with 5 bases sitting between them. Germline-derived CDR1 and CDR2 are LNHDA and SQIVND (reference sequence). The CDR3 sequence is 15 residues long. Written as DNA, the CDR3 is TGTGCCAGTAGTATAGACTTTCCGAACACCGGGGAGCTGTTTTTT. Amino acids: CASSIDFPNTGELFF.

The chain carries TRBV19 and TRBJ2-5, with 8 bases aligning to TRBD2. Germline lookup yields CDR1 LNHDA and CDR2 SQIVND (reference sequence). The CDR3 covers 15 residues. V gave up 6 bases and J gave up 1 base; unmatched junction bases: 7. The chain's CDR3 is CASRSGGPVQETQYF. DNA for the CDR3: TGTGCCAGTAGGTCGGGAGGGCCGGTCCAAGAGACCCAGTACTTC.

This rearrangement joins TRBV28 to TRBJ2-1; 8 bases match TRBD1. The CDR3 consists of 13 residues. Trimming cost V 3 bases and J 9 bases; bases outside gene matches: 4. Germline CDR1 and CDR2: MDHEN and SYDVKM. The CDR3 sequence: CASSLTGVGEQFF. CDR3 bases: TGTGCCAGCAGTTTGACAGGGGTCGGTGAGCAGTTCTTC.

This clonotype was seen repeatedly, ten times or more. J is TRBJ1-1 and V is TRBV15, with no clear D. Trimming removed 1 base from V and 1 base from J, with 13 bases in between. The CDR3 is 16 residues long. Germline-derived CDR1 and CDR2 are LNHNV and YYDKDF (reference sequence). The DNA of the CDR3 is TGTGCCACCAGCAGAGGAGGCAAAGGCGGGAACACTGAAGCTTTCTTT. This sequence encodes CATSRGGKGGNTEAFF.

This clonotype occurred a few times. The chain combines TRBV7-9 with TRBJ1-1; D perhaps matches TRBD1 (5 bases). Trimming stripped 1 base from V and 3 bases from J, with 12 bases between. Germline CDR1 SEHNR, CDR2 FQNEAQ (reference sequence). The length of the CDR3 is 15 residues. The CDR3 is CASSLDRGGDTEAFF. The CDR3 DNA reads TGTGCCAGCAGCTTAGATCGGGGGGGGGACACTGAAGCTTTCTTT.

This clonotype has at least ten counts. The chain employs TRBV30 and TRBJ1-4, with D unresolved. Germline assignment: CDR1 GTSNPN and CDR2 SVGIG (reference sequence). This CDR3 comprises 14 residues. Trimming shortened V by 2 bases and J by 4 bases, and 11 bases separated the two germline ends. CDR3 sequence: CAWSMDRINEKLFF. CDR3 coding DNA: TGTGCCTGGAGTATGGACCGAATTAATGAAAAACTGTTTTTT.

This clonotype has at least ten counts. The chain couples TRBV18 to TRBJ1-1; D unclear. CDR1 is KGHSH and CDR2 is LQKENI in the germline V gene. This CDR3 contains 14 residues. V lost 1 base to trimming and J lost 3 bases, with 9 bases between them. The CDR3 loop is CASSPQAIDTEAFF. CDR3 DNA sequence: TGTGCCAGCTCACCACAAGCGATTGACACTGAAGCTTTCTTT.

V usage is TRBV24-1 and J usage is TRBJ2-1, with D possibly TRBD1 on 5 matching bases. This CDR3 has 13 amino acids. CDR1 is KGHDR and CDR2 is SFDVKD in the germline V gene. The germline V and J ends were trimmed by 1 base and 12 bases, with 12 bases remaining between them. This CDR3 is CATSDFQGWGQFF. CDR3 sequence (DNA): TGTGCCACCAGTGATTTCCAGGGTTGGGGGCAGTTCTTC.

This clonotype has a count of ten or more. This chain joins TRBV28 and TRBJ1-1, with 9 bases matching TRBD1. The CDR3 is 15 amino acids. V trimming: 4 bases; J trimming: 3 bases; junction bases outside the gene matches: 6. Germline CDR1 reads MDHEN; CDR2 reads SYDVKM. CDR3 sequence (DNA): TGTGCCAGCAGTTCCATAGACAGGGGGGACACTGAAGCTTTCTTT. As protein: CASSSIDRGDTEAFF.

This CDR3 reads CASSLWGANVLTF. The CDR3, as DNA: TGTGCCAGCAGTTTGTGGGGGGCCAACGTCCTGACTTTC. The chain couples TRBV27 to TRBJ2-6; D call uncertain. The CDR3 has 13 residues. Deletions cut 3 bases from V and 4 bases from J, with 4 bases between. Germline CDR1 reads MNHEY; CDR2 reads SMNVEV (reference sequence).

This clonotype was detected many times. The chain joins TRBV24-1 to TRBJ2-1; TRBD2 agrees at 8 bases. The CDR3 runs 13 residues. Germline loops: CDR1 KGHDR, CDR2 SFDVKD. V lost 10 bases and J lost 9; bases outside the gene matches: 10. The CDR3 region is CATESGGYLEQFF. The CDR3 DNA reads TGTGCCACAGAAAGCGGGGGATACCTTGAGCAGTTCTTC.

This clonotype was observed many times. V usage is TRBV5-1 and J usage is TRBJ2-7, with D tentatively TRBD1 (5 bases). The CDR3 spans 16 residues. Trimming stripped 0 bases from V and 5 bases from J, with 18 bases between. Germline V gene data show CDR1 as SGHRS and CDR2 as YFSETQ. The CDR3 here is CASSLAGQRSRNEQYF. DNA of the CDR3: TGCGCCAGCAGCTTGGCCGGACAAAGGAGCAGGAACGAGCAGTACTTC.

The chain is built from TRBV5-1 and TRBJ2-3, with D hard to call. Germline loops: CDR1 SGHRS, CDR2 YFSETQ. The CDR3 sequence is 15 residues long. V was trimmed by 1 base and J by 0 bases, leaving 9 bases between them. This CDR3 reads CASSLLVLSTDTQYF. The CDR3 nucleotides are TGCGCCAGCAGCTTGTTAGTTTTGAGCACAGATACGCAGTATTTT.

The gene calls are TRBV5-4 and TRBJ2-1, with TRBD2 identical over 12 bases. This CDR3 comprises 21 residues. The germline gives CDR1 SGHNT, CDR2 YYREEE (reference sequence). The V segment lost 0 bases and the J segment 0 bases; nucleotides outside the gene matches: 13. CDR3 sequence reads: CASSLDITTSGRWSSYNEQFF. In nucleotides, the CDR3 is TGTGCCAGCAGCTTGGATATTACTACTAGCGGGAGGTGGAGCTCCTACAATGAGCAGTTCTTC.

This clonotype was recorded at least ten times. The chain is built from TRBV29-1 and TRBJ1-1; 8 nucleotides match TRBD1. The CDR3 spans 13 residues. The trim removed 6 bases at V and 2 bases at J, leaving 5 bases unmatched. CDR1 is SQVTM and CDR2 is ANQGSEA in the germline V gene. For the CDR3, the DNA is TGCAGCGTACAACAGGGGGGAAACACTGAAGCTTTCTTT. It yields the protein CSVQQGGNTEAFF.

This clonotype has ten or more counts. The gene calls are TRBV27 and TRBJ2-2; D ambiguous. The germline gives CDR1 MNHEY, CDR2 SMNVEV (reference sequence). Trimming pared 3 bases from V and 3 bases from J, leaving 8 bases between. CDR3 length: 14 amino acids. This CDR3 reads CASSFGRDTGELFF. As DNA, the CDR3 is TGTGCCAGCAGTTTTGGTCGGGACACCGGGGAGCTGTTTTTT.

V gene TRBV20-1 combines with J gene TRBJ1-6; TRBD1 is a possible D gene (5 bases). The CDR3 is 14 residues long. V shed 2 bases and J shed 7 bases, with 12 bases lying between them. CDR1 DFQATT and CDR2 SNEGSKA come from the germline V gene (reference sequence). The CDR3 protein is CSARQGGGNSPLHF. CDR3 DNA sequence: TGCAGTGCTAGACAGGGTGGTGGAAATTCACCCCTCCACTTT.

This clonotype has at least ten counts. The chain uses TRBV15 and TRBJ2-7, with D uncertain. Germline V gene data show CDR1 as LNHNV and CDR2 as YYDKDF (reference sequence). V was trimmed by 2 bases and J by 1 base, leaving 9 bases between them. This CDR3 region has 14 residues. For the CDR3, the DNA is TGTGCCACCAGCAGATTGCTTGAATCCTACGAGCAGTACTTC. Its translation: CATSRLLESYEQYF.

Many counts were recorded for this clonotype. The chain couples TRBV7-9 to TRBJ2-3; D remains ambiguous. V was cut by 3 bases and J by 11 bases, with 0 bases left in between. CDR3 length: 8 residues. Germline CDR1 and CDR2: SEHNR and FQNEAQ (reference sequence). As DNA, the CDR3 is TGTGCCAGCAGCTTGCAGTATTTT. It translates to CASSLQYF.

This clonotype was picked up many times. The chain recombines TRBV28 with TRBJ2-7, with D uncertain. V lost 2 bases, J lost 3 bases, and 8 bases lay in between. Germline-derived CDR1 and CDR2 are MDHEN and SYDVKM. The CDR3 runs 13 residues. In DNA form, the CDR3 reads TGTGCCAGCAGTTTAGGCTCGGTCTACGAGCAGTACTTC. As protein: CASSLGSVYEQYF.

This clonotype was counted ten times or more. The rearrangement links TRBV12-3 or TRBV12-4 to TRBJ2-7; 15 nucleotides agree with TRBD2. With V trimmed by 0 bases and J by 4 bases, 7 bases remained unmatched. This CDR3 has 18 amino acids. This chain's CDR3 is CASSLAIRTSGRAYEQYF. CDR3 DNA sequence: TGTGCCAGCAGTTTAGCGATAAGGACTAGCGGGAGGGCATACGAGCAGTACTTC.

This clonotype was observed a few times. The CDR3 protein is CASSIAGPNQPQHF. CDR3 coding DNA: TGTGCCAGTAGTATAGCGGGACCTAATCAGCCCCAGCATTTT. The chain has TRBV19 and TRBJ1-5; the D gene is possibly TRBD1 (5 bases). The length of the CDR3 is 14 residues. Trimming shortened V by 1 base and J by 4 bases, and 8 bases separated the two germline ends. Germline CDR1 LNHDA, CDR2 SQIVND (reference sequence). Together with reference TRBV19 and TRBJ1-5, the CDR3 gives the full variable domain: DGGITQSPKYLFRKEGQNVTLSCEQNLNHDAMYWYRQDPGQGLRLIYYSQIVNDFQKGDIAEGYSVSREKKESFPLTVTSAQKNPTAFYLCASSIAGPNQPQHFGDGTRLSIL.

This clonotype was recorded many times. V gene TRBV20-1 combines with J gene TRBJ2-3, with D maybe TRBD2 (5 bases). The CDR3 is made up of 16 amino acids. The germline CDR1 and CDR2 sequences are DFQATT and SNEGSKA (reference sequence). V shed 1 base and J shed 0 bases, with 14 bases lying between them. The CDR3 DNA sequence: TGCAGTGCTAGAGCCCTCCAGCGGAGTAGCACAGATACGCAGTATTTT. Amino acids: CSARALQRSSTDTQYF.

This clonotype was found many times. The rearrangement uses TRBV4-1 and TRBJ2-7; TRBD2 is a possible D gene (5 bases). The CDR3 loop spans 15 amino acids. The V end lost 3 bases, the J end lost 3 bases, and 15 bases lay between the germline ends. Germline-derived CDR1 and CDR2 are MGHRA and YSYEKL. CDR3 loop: CASSQGLASYYEQYF. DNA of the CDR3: TGCGCCAGCAGCCAGGGGTTAGCGAGTTACTACGAGCAGTACTTC.

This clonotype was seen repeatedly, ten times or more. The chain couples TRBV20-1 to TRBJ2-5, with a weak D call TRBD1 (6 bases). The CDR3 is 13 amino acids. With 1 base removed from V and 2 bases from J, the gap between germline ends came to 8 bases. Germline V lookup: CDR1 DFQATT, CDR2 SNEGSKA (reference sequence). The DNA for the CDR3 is TGCAGTGCTAGAGTAGGGGGTCAAGAGACCCAGTACTTC. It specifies CSARVGGQETQYF.

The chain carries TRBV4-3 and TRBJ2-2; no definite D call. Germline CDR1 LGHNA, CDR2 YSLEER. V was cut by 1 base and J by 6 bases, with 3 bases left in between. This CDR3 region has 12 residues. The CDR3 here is CASSQVAGELFF. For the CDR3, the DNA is TGCGCCAGCAGCCAAGTAGCCGGGGAGCTGTTTTTT.

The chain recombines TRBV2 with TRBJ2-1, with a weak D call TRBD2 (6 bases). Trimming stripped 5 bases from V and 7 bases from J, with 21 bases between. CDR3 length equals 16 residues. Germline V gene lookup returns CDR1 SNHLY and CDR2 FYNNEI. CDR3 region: CASSLYARQGRNEQFF. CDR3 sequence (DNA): TGTGCCAGCAGTTTATACGCGCGGCAAGGGAGGAATGAGCAGTTCTTC.

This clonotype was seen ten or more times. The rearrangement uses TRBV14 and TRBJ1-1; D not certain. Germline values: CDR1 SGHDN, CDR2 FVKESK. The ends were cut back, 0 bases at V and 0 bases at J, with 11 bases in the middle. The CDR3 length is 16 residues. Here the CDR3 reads CASSQDSSRMNTEAFF. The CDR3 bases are TGTGCCAGCAGCCAAGATAGCAGCCGCATGAACACTGAAGCTTTCTTT.

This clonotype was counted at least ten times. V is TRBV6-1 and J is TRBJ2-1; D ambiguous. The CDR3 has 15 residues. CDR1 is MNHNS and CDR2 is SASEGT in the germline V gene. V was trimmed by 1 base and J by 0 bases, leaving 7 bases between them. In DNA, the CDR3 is TGTGCCAGCAGTGAAGAAGCAAACTCCTACAATGAGCAGTTCTTC. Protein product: CASSEEANSYNEQFF.